Detailed here is one TCR beta chain. Its target is unknown. This entry belongs to a study of radiotherapy plus CTLA-4 blockade in lung cancer. Findings of the study overall: Dynamics of early blood T cell clones, together with interferon-beta, were reportedly the best predictors of response.

Per the germline V gene, CDR1 is SGHDT and CDR2 is YYEEEE. This CDR3 spans 15 amino acids. The V end lost 5 bases, the J end lost 1 base, and 12 bases lay between the germline ends. The assay was immunoSEQ multiplex PCR, and TCRdb's table has in-frame clones only and misses some. Of about 77,000 clones in the sample, around 74% were seen once. The starting material was peripheral blood, obtained from a patient treated with radiotherapy plus ipilimumab. The source of this sequence is a human donor with non-small cell lung cancer whose response to radiotherapy plus ipilimumab could not be evaluated. V usage is TRBV5-6 and J usage is TRBJ2-2; TRBD1 might be the D (5 bases). CDR3 protein: CASRWAGMNTGELFF. CDR3 in DNA: TGTGCCAGCAGGTGGGCAGGGATGAACACCGGGGAGCTGTTTTTT.